The 26 T cell receptor beta chains below come from one sample, sequenced in a study of Graves' ophthalmopathy and Graves' hyperthyroidism. Scientists amplified the TCR beta CDR3 regions from RNA transcripts. The first round was an RT-PCR with HTBI primers, and the second round was a multiplex PCR. TCRdb re-analysed the multiplex PCR reads in MiXCR, keeping a single row per CDR3 protein. Among 650,000 to 900,000 distinct CDR3 sequences listed, 40% were seen once. The sequenced sample consisted of peripheral blood. The receptors were sampled from an adult man with Graves' ophthalmopathy.

Concerning this clonotype: Sequence at one end of the junction differs from germline and may be a read error. V gene TRBV5-1 combines with J gene TRBJ2-7, with 9 bases matching TRBD1. The CDR3 runs to 14 residues. Germline assignment: CDR1 SGHRS and CDR2 YFSETQ. The DNA for the CDR3 is TGTGCCAGCAGCTTGGGACAGGGACCTTTCGAGCAGTACTTC. The encoded protein is CASSLGQGPFEQYF.

About this clonotype: A much larger clone differs from this one at a single base, so this may be a read error. This chain uses TRBV20-1 with TRBJ1-2; TRBD1 agrees at 9 bases. Trimming cost V 6 bases and J 3 bases; bases outside gene matches: 14. The CDR3 consists of 16 residues. The germline V gene encodes CDR1 DFQATT and CDR2 SNEGSKA (reference sequence). The DNA of the CDR3 is TGCAGTGCAGCCGTACCGGGACAGGGTGTAGACTATGGCTACACCTTC. Protein: CSAAVPGQGVDYGYTF.

In its sample, this clonotype was seen many times. The genes are TRBV7-9 and TRBJ2-7; TRBD2 might be the D (6 bases). Between the trimmed V and J ends, which lost 6 bases and 2 bases, there was a span of 14 bases. Germline CDR1 reads SEHNR; CDR2 reads FQNEAQ (reference sequence). The CDR3 is 14 residues long. The CDR3 nucleotides are TGTGCCAGCAGTAAGGGACTCGTCCCCTACGAGCAGTACTTC. Amino acids: CASSKGLVPYEQYF.

This clonotype turned up a few times. The gene calls are TRBV6-1 and TRBJ1-5; 12 positions agree with TRBD1. Germline V CDR1 and CDR2: MNHNS, SASEGT. This CDR3 region has 14 residues. V gave up 7 bases and J gave up 7 bases; unmatched junction bases: 5. The CDR3 DNA follows: TGTGCCAGCACCGGGACAGGGGGCAGGCAGCCCCAGCATTTT. It is translated as CASTGTGGRQPQHF.

This clonotype showed up many times. The chain joins TRBV25-1 to TRBJ2-5, with D unclear. The CDR3 totals 14 residues. Looked up from germline, CDR1 is MGHDK and CDR2 is SYGVNS. Between the trimmed V and J ends, which lost 5 bases and 3 bases, there was a span of 13 bases. The CDR3 DNA reads as TGTGCCAGCAGTCCCGAGGCGAGAGAAGAGACCCAGTACTTC. Protein: CASSPEAREETQYF.

This clonotype has a single count. J is TRBJ2-5 and V is TRBV2, with a possible D match to TRBD2 (5 bases). CDR1 is SNHLY and CDR2 is FYNNEI in the germline V gene. V lost 6 bases and J 4 bases, leaving 15 bases between the germline ends. This CDR3 has 14 amino acids. CDR3 loop: CASRDPGRGETQYF. The CDR3 region has the DNA TGTGCCAGCAGAGATCCCGGCCGGGGAGAGACCCAGTACTTC.

The chain carries TRBV20-1 and TRBJ2-7, with TRBD1 identical over 10 bases. CDR3 length equals 15 residues. CDR1 and CDR2 from the germline V gene are DFQATT and SNEGSKA (reference sequence). Losses at the gene ends were 0 bases for V and 2 bases for J; bases not matched to a gene: 4. The CDR3 nucleotides read TGCAGTGCTAGAGATGACAGGGGGCTTACCTACGAGCAGTACTTC. Translating gives CSARDDRGLTYEQYF.

This clonotype came up many times. The J gene is TRBJ1-4, the V gene TRBV7-8, with 8 bases fitting TRBD1. J gave up 6 bases and V 5 bases, and 5 bases lay outside the gene matches. CDR1 SGHVS and CDR2 FQNEAQ come from the germline V gene. CDR3 length equals 14 residues. The CDR3 spells CASSLQGGDEKLFF. The CDR3, as DNA: TGTGCCAGCAGCCTACAGGGGGGGGATGAAAAACTGTTTTTT. Together with reference TRBV7-8 and TRBJ1-4, the CDR3 gives the full variable domain: GAGVSQSPRYKVAKRGQDVALRCDPISGHVSLFWYQQALGQGPEFLTYFQNEAQLDKSGLPSDRFFAERPEGSVSTLKIQRTQQEDSAVYLCASSLQGGDEKLFFGSGTQLSVL.

Details on this clonotype: A single base separates this from a much larger clone, so it may be a read error. The genes are TRBV7-7 and TRBJ2-2; maybe TRBD2 (5 bases). The CDR3 spans 13 residues. The germline V gene has CDR1 SSHAT and CDR2 FNYEAQ (reference sequence). The CDR3 DNA sequence: TGTGCCAGCAGCGCACAGAACACCGGGGAGCCGTTTTTT. Encoded protein: CASSAQNTGEPFF.

This clonotype has a count of ten or more. This sequence joins TRBV10-3 and TRBJ1-1; the D gene is possibly TRBD1 (5 bases). The CDR3 covers 14 residues. From germline, CDR1 is ENHRY and CDR2 SYGVKD. V shed 6 bases and J shed 2 bases, with 13 bases lying between them. The CDR3 DNA follows: TGTGCCATCAGCCCAACACAGGCTAACACTGAAGCTTTCTTT. It encodes CAISPTQANTEAFF.

This clonotype came up many times. The V and J genes are TRBV2 and TRBJ2-2; possibly TRBD2 for D (6 bases). The CDR3 runs to 13 residues. Germline V gene sequence: CDR1 SNHLY, CDR2 FYNNEI. V lost 6 bases and J 3 bases, leaving 8 bases between the germline ends. The CDR3 DNA reads as TGTGCCAGCAGCCTAGCGCACACCGGGGAGCTGTTTTTT. This sequence encodes CASSLAHTGELFF.

V is TRBV9 and J is TRBJ1-6; no clear D. The CDR3 consists of 15 residues. Germline CDR1 is SGDLS and CDR2 is YYNGEE. V was clipped by 4 bases and J by 10 bases, with 18 bases between them. CDR3 bases: TGTGCCAGCAGCCAAGTCTTACAAATTGGATCACCCCTCCACTTT. Its translation is CASSQVLQIGSPLHF.

V gene TRBV7-9 combines with J gene TRBJ1-2; D is ambiguous. The V and J ends lost 3 bases and 10 bases respectively, with 9 bases between them. Germline V gene sequence: CDR1 SEHNR, CDR2 FQNEAQ (reference sequence). The CDR3 runs to 11 residues. The CDR3: CASSLGSDYTF. The CDR3 nucleotides are TGTGCCAGCAGCTTGGGGAGTGACTACACCTTC.

The chain is built from TRBV20-1 and TRBJ1-5, with D unresolved. The germline gives CDR1 DFQATT, CDR2 SNEGSKA (reference sequence). V dropped 5 bases and J dropped 1 base, with 12 bases sitting between them. The CDR3 extends over 14 amino acids. CDR3 sequence (DNA): TGCAGTGCTGTCCCCTCGGTGAGCAATCAGCCCCAGCATTTT. Translation gives CSAVPSVSNQPQHF.

The chain links TRBV6-6 to TRBJ1-6; D possibly corresponds to TRBD1 (5 bases). Germline lookup yields CDR1 MNHNY and CDR2 SVGAGI (reference sequence). Trimming removed 4 bases from V and 0 bases from J, with 16 bases in between. The CDR3 runs 18 residues. Written as DNA, the CDR3 is TGTGCCAGCAGTTTATCGTCGAGACAGAGCTCCTATAATTCACCCCTCCACTTT. Amino acid sequence: CASSLSSRQSSYNSPLHF.

The chain combines TRBV7-8 with TRBJ1-5, with D tentatively TRBD1 (5 bases). Germline V lookup: CDR1 SGHVS, CDR2 FQNEAQ. This CDR3 has 14 amino acids. V was clipped by 1 base and J by 5 bases, with 9 bases between them. The CDR3, as DNA: TGTGCCAGCAGCTTAGGGCCCAGGGATCAGCCCCAGCATTTT. It encodes CASSLGPRDQPQHF.

This sequence joins TRBV10-2 and TRBJ1-4; the match to TRBD1 covers 9 bases. The junction had 6 bases not matched to a gene; V was cut back by 2 bases and J by 5 bases. CDR1 is WSHSY and CDR2 is SAAADI in the germline V gene. The CDR3 consists of 16 residues. The CDR3 reads CASSEGQGFSNEKLFF. CDR3 sequence (DNA): TGCGCCAGCAGTGAGGGACAGGGGTTTTCAAATGAAAAACTGTTTTTT.

The genes are TRBV28 and TRBJ2-5; D gene unclear. CDR3 size: 12 residues. V lost 10 bases and J lost 0, with 9 bases in between. Germline-derived CDR1 and CDR2 are MDHEN and SYDVKM. CDR3 region: CATSTNQETQYF. The CDR3 DNA sequence: TGTGCCACCTCGACCAACCAAGAGACCCAGTACTTC. The entire variable domain, with the rest obtained from reference TRBV28 and TRBJ2-5, is as follows: DVKVTQSSRYLVKRTGEKVFLECVQDMDHENMFWYRQDPGLGLRLIYFSYDVKMKEKGDIPEGYSVSREKKERFSLILESASTNQTSMYLCATSTNQETQYFGPGTRLLVL.

This clonotype was seen repeatedly, ten times or more. The chain recombines TRBV15 with TRBJ1-6; 7 bases agree with TRBD1. V trimming: 4 bases; J trimming: 7 bases; junction bases outside the gene matches: 4. From germline, CDR1 is LNHNV and CDR2 YYDKDF (reference sequence). The CDR3 consists of 14 residues. The CDR3 here is CATSTDRENSPLHF. The DNA for the CDR3 is TGTGCCACCAGCACCGACAGGGAGAATTCACCCCTCCACTTT.

This chain links TRBV5-1 with TRBJ1-5; D is unclear. This CDR3 is built from 15 residues. The ends were cut back, 0 bases at V and 5 bases at J, with 12 bases in the middle. CDR1 and CDR2 from the germline V gene are SGHRS and YFSETQ. The CDR3 loop is CASSLAGVAHQPQHF. The CDR3 DNA reads TGCGCCAGCAGCTTGGCCGGGGTAGCGCATCAGCCCCAGCATTTT. The variable domain in full, with the rest retrieved from reference TRBV5-1 and TRBJ1-5, is KAGVTQTPRYLIKTRGQQVTLSCSPISGHRSVSWYQQTPGQGLQFLFEYFSETQRNKGNFPGRFSGRQFSNSRSEMNVSTLELGDSALYLCASSLAGVAHQPQHFGDGTRLSIL.

This clonotype has at least ten counts. The CDR3 DNA follows: TGTGCCAGCAGCTTAGAAGCAGGTTACACTGAAGCTTTCTTT. As protein: CASSLEAGYTEAFF. The gene calls are TRBV7-9 and TRBJ1-1; D unclear. V was cut by 1 base and J by 3 bases, with 9 bases left in between. Germline V lookup: CDR1 SEHNR, CDR2 FQNEAQ (reference sequence). CDR3 length: 14 amino acids.

This clonotype came up many times. The chain employs TRBV2 and TRBJ1-5; D uncertain. This CDR3 spans 14 amino acids. The V end lost 4 bases, the J end lost 3 bases, and 10 bases lay between the germline ends. Looked up from germline, CDR1 is SNHLY and CDR2 is FYNNEI. This CDR3 is CASSVWRNNQPQHF. The CDR3 DNA follows: TGTGCCAGCAGTGTATGGCGGAACAATCAGCCCCAGCATTTT.

Concerning this clonotype: An end of the junction differs from the germline gene, which may be a read error. The chain has TRBV10-3 and TRBJ2-5; D is undetermined. This CDR3 is built from 11 residues. Germline assignment: CDR1 ENHRY and CDR2 SYGVKD. CDR3 residues: CAISESDKANF. In DNA, the CDR3 is TGTGCCATCAGTGAGTCCGACAAGGCTAACTTC.

This clonotype was seen only once. This chain connects TRBV6-5 to TRBJ1-1; possibly TRBD1 for D (5 bases). Germline CDR1 is MNHEY and CDR2 is SVGAGI. This CDR3 contains 11 residues. V lost 5 bases, J lost 12 bases, and 13 bases lay in between. Written as DNA, the CDR3 is TGTGCCAGCAGTCGCACAGGAGGCCCTTTCTTT. Amino acid sequence: CASSRTGGPFF.

The chain carries TRBV5-1 and TRBJ1-4, with unresolved D. The V end lost 4 bases, the J end lost 8 bases, and 15 bases lay between the germline ends. The CDR3 runs to 14 residues. The germline CDR1 and CDR2 sequences are SGHRS and YFSETQ. CDR3 in DNA: TGCGCCAGCAGCCCCGCAGAGGGAAAGGAAAAACTGTTTTTT. It is translated as CASSPAEGKEKLFF. The full variable domain, with the rest looked up from reference TRBV5-1 and TRBJ1-4, is KAGVTQTPRYLIKTRGQQVTLSCSPISGHRSVSWYQQTPGQGLQFLFEYFSETQRNKGNFPGRFSGRQFSNSRSEMNVSTLELGDSALYLCASSPAEGKEKLFFGSGTQLSVL.

About this clonotype itself: At one of its ends the junction is not consistent with the germline gene, which may arise from a read error. The genes are TRBV24-1 and TRBJ2-7; D perhaps matches TRBD2 (5 bases). The CDR3 runs 15 residues. Germline CDR1 reads KGHDR; CDR2 reads SFDVKD. The CDR3 sequence: CASSIGVWRSYEQYF. The CDR3 DNA reads TGTGCCAGCAGTATCGGGGTCTGGCGCTCCTACGAGCAGTACTTC.